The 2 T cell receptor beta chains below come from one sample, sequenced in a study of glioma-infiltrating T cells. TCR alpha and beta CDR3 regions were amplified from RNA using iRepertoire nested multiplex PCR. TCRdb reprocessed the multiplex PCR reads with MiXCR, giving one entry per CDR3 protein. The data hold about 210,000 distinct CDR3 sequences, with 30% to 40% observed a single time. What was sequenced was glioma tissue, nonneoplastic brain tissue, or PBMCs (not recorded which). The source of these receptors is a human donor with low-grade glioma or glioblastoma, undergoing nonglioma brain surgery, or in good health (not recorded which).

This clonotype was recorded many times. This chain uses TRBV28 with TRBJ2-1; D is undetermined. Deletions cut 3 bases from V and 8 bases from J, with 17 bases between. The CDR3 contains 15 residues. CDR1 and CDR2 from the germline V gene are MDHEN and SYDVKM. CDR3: CASSFSLAGMDEQFF. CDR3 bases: TGTGCCAGCAGTTTCAGCCTCGCAGGTATGGATGAGCAGTTCTTC. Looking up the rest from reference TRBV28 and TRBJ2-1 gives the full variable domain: DVKVTQSSRYLVKRTGEKVFLECVQDMDHENMFWYRQDPGLGLRLIYFSYDVKMKEKGDIPEGYSVSREKKERFSLILESASTNQTSMYLCASSFSLAGMDEQFFGPGTRLTVL.

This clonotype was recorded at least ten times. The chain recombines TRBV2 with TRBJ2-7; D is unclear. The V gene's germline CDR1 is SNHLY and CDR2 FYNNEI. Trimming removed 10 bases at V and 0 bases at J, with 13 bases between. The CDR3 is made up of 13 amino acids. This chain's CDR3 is CATAIGSSYEQYF. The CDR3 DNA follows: TGTGCCACAGCAATCGGAAGCTCCTACGAGCAGTACTTC.